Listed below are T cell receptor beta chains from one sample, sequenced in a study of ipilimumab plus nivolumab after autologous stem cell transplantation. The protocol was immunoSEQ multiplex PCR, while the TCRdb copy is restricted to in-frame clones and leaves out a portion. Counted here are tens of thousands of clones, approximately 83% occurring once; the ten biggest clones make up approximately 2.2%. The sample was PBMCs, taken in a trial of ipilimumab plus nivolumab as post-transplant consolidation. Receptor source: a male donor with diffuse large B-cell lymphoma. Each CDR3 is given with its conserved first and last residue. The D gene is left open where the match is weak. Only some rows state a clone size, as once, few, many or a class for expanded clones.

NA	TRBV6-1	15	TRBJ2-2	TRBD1	TGTGCCAGCAGAACAGGGGCCCTGAACACCGGGGAGCTGTTTTTT	CASRTGALNTGELFF
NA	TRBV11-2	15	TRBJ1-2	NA	TGTGCCAGCAGCTTAACGCCCGGGAGTAACTATGGCTACACCTTC	CASSLTPGSNYGYTF
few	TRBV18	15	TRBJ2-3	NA	TGTGCCAGCTCACTATTCGGACAAGGCACAGATACGCAGTATTTT	CASSLFGQGTDTQYF
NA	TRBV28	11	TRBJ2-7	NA	TGTGCCAGCAGTTGGGGTGATAGGCAGTACTTC	CASSWGDRQYF
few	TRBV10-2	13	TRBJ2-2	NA	TGCGCCAGCAAAGACGAGTCCGCCGGGGAGCTGTTTTTT	CASKDESAGELFF
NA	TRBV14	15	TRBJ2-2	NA	TGTGCCAGCAGTCTTGGACAGCGGAACACCGGGGAGCTGTTTTTT	CASSLGQRNTGELFF
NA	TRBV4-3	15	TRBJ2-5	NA	TGCGCCAGCAGCCAAGATAGGGGGGTGCAAGAGACCCAGTACTTC	CASSQDRGVQETQYF
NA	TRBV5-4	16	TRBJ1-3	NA	TGTGCCAGCAGCTTGAGGAACGGAGGGGCCGGAAACACCATATATTTT	CASSLRNGGAGNTIYF
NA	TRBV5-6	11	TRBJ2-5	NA	TGTGCCAGCAGCTTAAGAGAGACCCAGTACTTC	CASSLRETQYF
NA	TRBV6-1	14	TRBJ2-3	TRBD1	TGTGCCAGCAGAAGGGACAGGAGTATAGATACGCAGTATTTT	CASRRDRSIDTQYF
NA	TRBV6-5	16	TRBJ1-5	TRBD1	TGTGCCAGCAGTTACAGATACAGGGGTTTCGATCAGCCCCAGCATTTT	CASSYRYRGFDQPQHF
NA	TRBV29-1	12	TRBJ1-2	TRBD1	TGCAGCGTGACGGGACAGGGGGCCGGTTGCACCTTC	CSVTGQGAGCTF
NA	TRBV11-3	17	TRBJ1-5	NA	TGTGCCAGCAGCTCCCCGAGCCCGGGGTTTTTTGATCAGCCCCAGCATTTT	CASSSPSPGFFDQPQHF
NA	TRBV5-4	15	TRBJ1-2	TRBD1	TGTGCCAGCAGCCCGGACAGGGATCGGAACTATGGCTACACCTTC	CASSPDRDRNYGYTF
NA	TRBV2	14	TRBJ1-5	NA	TGTGCCAGCAGTGTAACGGGGAGCAATCAGCCCCAGCATTTT	CASSVTGSNQPQHF
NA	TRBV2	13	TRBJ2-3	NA	TGTGCCAGCAGTGAATTCGAGGGGGGGCCGAGATATTTT	CASSEFEGGPRYF
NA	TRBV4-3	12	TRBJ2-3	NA	TGCGCCAGCAGCCAAGACTTCGAAACGCAGTATTTT	CASSQDFETQYF
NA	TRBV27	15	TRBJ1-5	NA	TGTGCCAGCAGACTCGGGGCAGGCATAAATCAGCCCCAGCATTTT	CASRLGAGINQPQHF
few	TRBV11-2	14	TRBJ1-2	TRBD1	TGTGCCAGCAGCTCACAGGGGCTCGGCTATGGCTACACCTTC	CASSSQGLGYGYTF
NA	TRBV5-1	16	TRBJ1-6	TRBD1	TGCGCCAGCAGCTTACAGACAGGGGTAGCTAATTCACCCCTCCACTTT	CASSLQTGVANSPLHF
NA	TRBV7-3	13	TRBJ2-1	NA	TGTGCCAGCAGCTTATCCAGGGCTGGAGAGCAGTTCTTC	CASSLSRAGEQFF
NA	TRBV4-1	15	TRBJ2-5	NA	TGCGCCAGCAGCCAAGTTCAGTCCAGAGAAGAGACCCAGTACTTC	CASSQVQSREETQYF
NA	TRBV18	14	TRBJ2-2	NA	TGTGCCAGCTCACCTGGGGGGATCACCGGGGAGCTGTTTTTT	CASSPGGITGELFF
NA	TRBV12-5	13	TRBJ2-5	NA	TGTGCTAGTGGTTTGATGCAACAAGAGACCCAGTACTTC	CASGLMQQETQYF
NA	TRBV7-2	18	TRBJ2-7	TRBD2	TGTGCCAGCAGCGGGGTTGGCGGGGGGTACCTCCCAGGTCTCAAGCAGTACTTC	CASSGVGGGYLPGLKQYF
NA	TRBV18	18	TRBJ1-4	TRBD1	TGTGCCAGCTCACCGGTCGGAGGGGGCGCTTACGCTAATGAAAAACTGTTTTTT	CASSPVGGGAYANEKLFF
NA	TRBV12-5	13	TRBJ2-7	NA	TGTGCTAGTGCCGTGGGCGTCCCTTACGAGCAGTACTTC	CASAVGVPYEQYF
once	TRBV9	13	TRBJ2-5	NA	TGTGCCAGCACCCTTGGCCAGCAGGGGACCCAGTACTTC	CASTLGQQGTQYF
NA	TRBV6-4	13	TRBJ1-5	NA	TGTGCCAGCAGTGCCGCGCCGAATCAGCCCCAGCATTTT	CASSAAPNQPQHF
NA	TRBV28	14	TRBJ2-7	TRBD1	TGTGCCAGCAGGGAGACAGGGGGCATTTACGAGCAGTACTTC	CASRETGGIYEQYF
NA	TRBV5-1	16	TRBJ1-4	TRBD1	TGCGCCAGCAGCCCCAGGGAGGGGGACAGCTATGAAAAACTGTTTTTT	CASSPREGDSYEKLFF
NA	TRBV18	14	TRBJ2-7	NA	TGTGCCAGCTCACTCGCCGCGGGACAAGACGAGCAGTACTTC	CASSLAAGQDEQYF